The clone carrying this T cell receptor beta chain was recorded at least ten times. This entry comes from a study of T-cell reconstitution after alpha-beta-depleted transplantation in children. The authors prepared the TCRbeta library with unique molecular identifiers. TCRdb re-derived calls from the PCR reads in MiXCR, one entry per CDR3 protein. The sample lists some 200,000 distinct CDR3 sequences; 7.5% to 10% were seen once. V was cut by 2 bases and J by 8 bases, with 9 bases left in between. Per germline, CDR1 MDHEN and CDR2 SYDVKM. The CDR3 extends over 12 amino acids. Sequencing was performed on PBMCs from the stem cell graft donor, taken from the stem cell graft. The chain carries TRBV28 and TRBJ1-2; D remains ambiguous. The receptor comes from a human donor who donated a stem cell graft to a child with SCID. The CDR3 DNA sequence: TGTGCCAGCAGTTTACCCCTGGGCGGCTACACCTTC. Encoded protein: CASSLPLGGYTF.